This entry is about one T cell receptor beta chain. What it recognizes is unknown. The data were taken from a study of graft-versus-host responses after intestinal transplantation. Study details: Recipients were all induced with anti-thymocyte globulin, then given tacrolimus and steroids for about three years.

TCRdb's table, derived via immunoSEQ multiplex PCR, lists solely in-frame clones and lacks some. The sample has tens of thousands of clones, approximately 93% seen once. The germline V gene encodes CDR1 KGHSH and CDR2 LQKENI. Trimming stripped 0 bases from V and 0 bases from J, with 2 bases between. The CDR3 length is 13 residues. Study observations and caveats: Peak circulating GvH clone levels were associated with early post-transplant HvG declines.

This specimen was unstimulated CD8+ T cells sorted from spleen or lymph node cells, taken before intestinal transplant. V usage is TRBV18 and J usage is TRBJ1-1; unclear D gene. This TCR came from a human donor who received an intestinal transplant. This chain's CDR3 is CASSPPVNTEAFF. The CDR3 coding sequence is TGTGCCAGCTCACCACCAGTGAACACTGAAGCTTTCTTT. The full variable domain, completed using reference TRBV18 and TRBJ1-1, is NAGVMQNPRHLVRRRGQEARLRCSPMKGHSHVYWYRQLPEEGLKFMVYLQKENIIDESGMPKERFSAEFPKEGPSILRIQQVVRGDSAAYFCASSPPVNTEAFFGQGTRLTVV.